This is a list of T cell receptor beta chains from one sample in a study of T cells in Graves' hyperthyroidism and ophthalmopathy. TCRdb passed the multiplex PCR reads through MiXCR, listing each CDR3 protein once. The sample yields 550,000 to 850,000 distinct CDR3 sequences, approximately 18% seen once. The source material was blood. Source of these receptors: a woman aged 45-65 years with Graves' hyperthyroidism that later progressed to Graves' ophthalmopathy. The CDR3 runs from the conserved cysteine through the conserved F or W. The D gene is left open where the match is weak. The size of a clone is reported for some rows only, either as once, few or many, or as a class for expanded clones.

J: TRBJ1-5
D: -
V: TRBV2
size: many
CDR3: CASSEAAGRGNQPQHF
DNA: TGTGCCAGCAGTGAAGCAGCAGGGAGGGGTAATCAGCCCCAGCATTTT

J: TRBJ2-2
D: TRBD2
V: TRBV20-1
size: -
CDR3: CSAPREGDTGELFF
DNA: TGCAGTGCTCCCCGGGAGGGCGACACCGGGGAGCTGTTTTTT

J: TRBJ2-3
D: TRBD1
V: TRBV7-9
size: -
CDR3: CASSLAGTGGLGDTQYF
DNA: TGTGCCAGCAGCTTAGCGGGCACAGGGGGACTTGGGGATACGCAGTATTTT

J: TRBJ1-5
D: TRBD1
V: TRBV11-2
size: many
CDR3: CASSYPTGASQPQHF
DNA: TGTGCCAGCAGCTACCCTACAGGGGCGAGTCAGCCCCAGCATTTT

J: TRBJ2-1
D: -
V: TRBV9
size: few
CDR3: CASNLGGDNNEQFF
DNA: TGTGCCAGCAACCTAGGGGGGGATAACAATGAGCAGTTCTTC

J: TRBJ2-1
D: TRBD2
V: TRBV19
size: -
CDR3: CASSPWGGGYNEQFF
DNA: TGTGCCAGTAGCCCGTGGGGGGGGGGCTACAATGAGCAGTTCTTC

J: TRBJ1-6
D: -
V: TRBV14
size: -
CDR3: CASSQASRVSPLHF
DNA: TGTGCCAGCAGCCAAGCCTCCAGGGTCTCACCCCTCCACTTT

J: TRBJ2-5
D: TRBD1
V: TRBV10-3
size: few
CDR3: CAISDPDRGPEETQYF
DNA: TGTGCCATCAGTGACCCGGACAGGGGGCCCGAAGAGACCCAGTACTTC

J: TRBJ2-3
D: -
V: TRBV6-2/TRBV6-3
size: many
CDR3: CASSYWGKDTDTQYF
DNA: TGTGCCAGCAGTTATTGGGGGAAAGACACAGATACGCAGTATTTT

J: TRBJ2-3
D: -
V: TRBV27
size: few
CDR3: CASSWATGTDTQYF
DNA: TGTGCCAGCAGTTGGGCCACAGGGACAGATACGCAGTATTTT

J: TRBJ1-6
D: -
V: TRBV11-3
size: many
CDR3: CASSLGIDSPLHF
DNA: TGTGCCAGCAGCTTAGGGATCGATTCACCCCTCCACTTT

J: TRBJ2-5
D: -
V: TRBV7-9
size: many
CDR3: CASSFRFETQYF
DNA: TGTGCCAGCAGCTTTCGGTTCGAGACCCAGTACTTC

J: TRBJ2-7
D: -
V: TRBV5-1
size: many
CDR3: CASSLQGRLGSYEQYF
DNA: TGCGCCAGCAGCTTGCAGGGACGATTGGGCTCCTACGAGCAGTACTTC

J: TRBJ2-1
D: TRBD1
V: TRBV10-3
size: few
CDR3: CAISEKKDRGKEFF
DNA: TGTGCCATCAGTGAGAAAAAGGACAGGGGGAAGGAGTTCTTC

J: TRBJ1-3
D: TRBD1
V: TRBV10-3
size: -
CDR3: CAIFQGDANTIYF
DNA: TGTGCCATCTTTCAGGGGGACGCAAACACCATATATTTT

J: TRBJ1-2
D: -
V: TRBV4-2
size: -
CDR3: CASSRAGQPYGYTF
DNA: TGTGCCAGCAGCCGGGCGGGACAACCCTATGGCTACACCTTC

J: TRBJ1-1
D: TRBD1
V: TRBV9
size: -
CDR3: CASSESGGAFTEAFF
DNA: TGTGCCAGCAGCGAGTCAGGGGGCGCGTTCACTGAAGCTTTCTTT